This T cell receptor (beta chain) is drawn from a study of shared clonotypes between healthy human individuals. Generated by immunoSEQ multiplex PCR, the TCRdb table keeps only in-frame clones and is missing some. The sample lists about 980,000 clones; 70% to 85% were seen once. Germline values: CDR1 SGHRS, CDR2 YFSETQ. The CDR3 runs to 14 residues. With 4 bases removed from V and 2 bases from J, the gap between germline ends came to 12 bases. A single count supports this clone. Other DNA sequences in this sample translate to the same CDR3. Memory CD4+ cells were the fraction left after CD45RA+ naive selection.

The sequence derives from a man aged 18-30 years in good health. The J gene is TRBJ2-5, the V gene TRBV5-1; D possibly corresponds to TRBD2 (5 bases). The material sequenced was memory CD4+ T cells sorted from blood. The sample's subset: CD45RA-negative fraction. The CDR3 DNA reads TGCGCCAGCAGCCCCGGAACGGGGCAAGAGACCCAGTACTTC. Its translation: CASSPGTGQETQYF.